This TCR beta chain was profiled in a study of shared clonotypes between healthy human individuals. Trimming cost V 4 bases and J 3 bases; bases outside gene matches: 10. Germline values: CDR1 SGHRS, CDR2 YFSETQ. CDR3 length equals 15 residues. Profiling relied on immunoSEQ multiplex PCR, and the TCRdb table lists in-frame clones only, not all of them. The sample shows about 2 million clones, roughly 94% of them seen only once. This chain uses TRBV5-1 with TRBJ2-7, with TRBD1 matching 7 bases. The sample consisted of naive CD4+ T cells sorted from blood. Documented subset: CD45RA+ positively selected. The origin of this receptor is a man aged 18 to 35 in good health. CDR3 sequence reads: CASSLSTGTYYEQYF. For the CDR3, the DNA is TGCGCCAGCAGCCTATCGACAGGGACCTACTACGAGCAGTACTTC.